This is a list of T cell receptor beta chains from one sample in a study of vaccination effects on CD4 cells after COVID-19. The repertoire was sequenced with immunoSEQ multiplex PCR; TCRdb's copy has only in-frame clones and lacks some. The table has 30,000 to 45,000 clones, roughly 76% seen once. These receptors' antigens are unknown. The specimen was CD4+ T cells from PBMCs cultured with SARS-CoV-2 spike peptides, collected before COVID-19 vaccination. The receptors come from a human donor who received a COVID-19 vaccine. Both conserved end residues are part of each CDR3. D genes are given only for firm matches. Clone size, where shown, is once, few, many, or a class for clones that have expanded.

abundance: -; d_gene: -; len: 15; v_gene: TRBV4-3; j_gene: TRBJ1-5; CDR3nt: TGCGCCAGCAGCCAAGAATTCAGGGAGGACCAGCCCCAGCATTTT; CDR3aa: CASSQEFREDQPQHF
abundance: -; d_gene: -; len: 13; v_gene: TRBV12-3/TRBV12-4; j_gene: TRBJ1-4; CDR3nt: TGTGCCAGCCTCGGACGCGCCTCTGAAAAACTGTTTTTT; CDR3aa: CASLGRASEKLFF
abundance: -; d_gene: TRBD1; len: 13; v_gene: TRBV19; j_gene: TRBJ1-4; CDR3nt: TGTGCCAGTAGTACCGGGGACAGTGAAAAACTGTTTTTT; CDR3aa: CASSTGDSEKLFF
abundance: -; d_gene: -; len: 13; v_gene: TRBV6-1; j_gene: TRBJ1-4; CDR3nt: TGTGCCAGCAGTGAAGTGACAGCTGAAAAACTGTTTTTT; CDR3aa: CASSEVTAEKLFF
abundance: medium-sized; d_gene: TRBD1; len: 17; v_gene: TRBV7-9; j_gene: TRBJ2-3; CDR3nt: TGTGCCAGCAGCTTAAGGTCAACGACAGGGCGCACAGATACGCAGTATTTT; CDR3aa: CASSLRSTTGRTDTQYF
abundance: -; d_gene: TRBD1; len: 14; v_gene: TRBV7-9; j_gene: TRBJ2-7; CDR3nt: TGTGCCAGCAGCCCCGGACAGGGACTCTACGAGCAGTACTTC; CDR3aa: CASSPGQGLYEQYF
abundance: -; d_gene: TRBD1; len: 15; v_gene: TRBV9; j_gene: TRBJ1-6; CDR3nt: TGTGCCAGCAGCGTAGTTGGACAGGACATAACACCCCTCCACTTT; CDR3aa: CASSVVGQDITPLHF
abundance: -; d_gene: -; len: 13; v_gene: TRBV7-3; j_gene: TRBJ1-6; CDR3nt: TGTGCCAGCAGCTTTGGGGATAATTCACCCCTCCACTTT; CDR3aa: CASSFGDNSPLHF
abundance: few; d_gene: TRBD2; len: 16; v_gene: TRBV5-4; j_gene: TRBJ2-7; CDR3nt: TGTGCCAGCAGCTTGGATGCGGCGGGGGGCTCCTACGAGCAGTACTTC; CDR3aa: CASSLDAAGGSYEQYF
abundance: -; d_gene: -; len: 13; v_gene: TRBV12-3/TRBV12-4; j_gene: TRBJ2-7; CDR3nt: TGTGCCAGCAGTGCACCCCCTTCCTACGAGCAGTACTTC; CDR3aa: CASSAPPSYEQYF
abundance: -; d_gene: -; len: 14; v_gene: TRBV9; j_gene: TRBJ2-1; CDR3nt: TGTGCCAGCAGCGTCCAGGACAGTTACAATGAGCAGTTCTTC; CDR3aa: CASSVQDSYNEQFF
abundance: few; d_gene: -; len: 13; v_gene: TRBV10-3; j_gene: TRBJ1-1; CDR3nt: TGTGCCATCAGCAGTACAGGGACCACTGAAGCTTTCTTT; CDR3aa: CAISSTGTTEAFF
abundance: -; d_gene: TRBD1; len: 14; v_gene: TRBV28; j_gene: TRBJ1-2; CDR3nt: TGTGCCAGCAGTTTGGGCAGGGGGAGTTGGCGCTACACCTTC; CDR3aa: CASSLGRGSWRYTF
abundance: -; d_gene: -; len: 15; v_gene: TRBV5-4; j_gene: TRBJ2-1; CDR3nt: TGTGCCAGCAGCTTGGGCCAGGCCTCCTACAATGAGCAGTTCTTC; CDR3aa: CASSLGQASYNEQFF
abundance: -; d_gene: -; len: 15; v_gene: TRBV5-6; j_gene: TRBJ1-1; CDR3nt: TGTGCCAGCAGCTTGGCCGGGCGGGGTGGGACTGAAGCTTTCTTT; CDR3aa: CASSLAGRGGTEAFF
abundance: -; d_gene: -; len: 15; v_gene: TRBV9; j_gene: TRBJ2-4; CDR3nt: TGTGCCAGCAGCGCCCTTGGGGGAGCCAAAAACATTCAGTACTTC; CDR3aa: CASSALGGAKNIQYF
abundance: -; d_gene: TRBD2; len: 14; v_gene: TRBV4-3; j_gene: TRBJ2-5; CDR3nt: TGCGCCAGCAGCTGGGAACTAGCGACCCCGACCCAGTACTTC; CDR3aa: CASSWELATPTQYF
abundance: few; d_gene: -; len: 14; v_gene: TRBV27; j_gene: TRBJ2-5; CDR3nt: TGTGCCAGCAGTTGGCGGGGCCGGGGAGAGACCCAGTACTTC; CDR3aa: CASSWRGRGETQYF
abundance: once; d_gene: -; len: 13; v_gene: TRBV5-6; j_gene: TRBJ2-3; CDR3nt: TGTGCCAGCAGCTTGAAGGGTACAGATACGCAGTATTTT; CDR3aa: CASSLKGTDTQYF
abundance: few; d_gene: -; len: 14; v_gene: TRBV6-1; j_gene: TRBJ1-5; CDR3nt: TGTGCCAGCAGTGAGGCAGGGGAGAGGCAGCCCCAGCATTTT; CDR3aa: CASSEAGERQPQHF
abundance: -; d_gene: TRBD1; len: 15; v_gene: TRBV6-6; j_gene: TRBJ1-1; CDR3nt: TGTGCCAGCAGCTCTGGACAGGCTAAAGGCACTGAAGCTTTCTTT; CDR3aa: CASSSGQAKGTEAFF
abundance: few; d_gene: -; len: 12; v_gene: TRBV19; j_gene: TRBJ1-5; CDR3nt: TGTGCCAGTACCTCCTCGGGGCAGCCCCAGCATTTT; CDR3aa: CASTSSGQPQHF
abundance: -; d_gene: -; len: 12; v_gene: TRBV2; j_gene: TRBJ1-1; CDR3nt: TGTGCCAGCAGAAAGGGGAACACTGAAGCTTTCTTT; CDR3aa: CASRKGNTEAFF
abundance: few; d_gene: -; len: 12; v_gene: TRBV12-3/TRBV12-4; j_gene: TRBJ2-7; CDR3nt: TGTGCCAGCAGTACATATGAGACCGAGCAGTACTTC; CDR3aa: CASSTYETEQYF
abundance: -; d_gene: TRBD1; len: 17; v_gene: TRBV7-2; j_gene: TRBJ1-2; CDR3nt: TGTGCCAGCAGCGCCCGACAGGGGGCGAATCCAAACTATGGCTACACCTTC; CDR3aa: CASSARQGANPNYGYTF
abundance: -; d_gene: TRBD1; len: 19; v_gene: TRBV7-8; j_gene: TRBJ1-5; CDR3nt: TGTGCCAGCAGCCAAATTAGGACAGGGAATGCATATAGCAATCAGCCCCAGCATTTT; CDR3aa: CASSQIRTGNAYSNQPQHF
abundance: -; d_gene: -; len: 13; v_gene: TRBV28; j_gene: TRBJ2-7; CDR3nt: TGTGCCAGCAGTTTCTTTGGTCCCGTCGAGCAGTACTTC; CDR3aa: CASSFFGPVEQYF
abundance: -; d_gene: TRBD2; len: 16; v_gene: TRBV3-1/TRBV3-2; j_gene: TRBJ2-7; CDR3nt: TGTGCCAGCAGCCACAGACTAGCGGGGCACTCCTACGAGCAGTACTTC; CDR3aa: CASSHRLAGHSYEQYF
abundance: once; d_gene: -; len: 13; v_gene: TRBV5-5; j_gene: TRBJ1-2; CDR3nt: TGTGCCAGCAGCTTCGCGGGATTCTATGGCTACACCTTC; CDR3aa: CASSFAGFYGYTF
abundance: -; d_gene: -; len: 13; v_gene: TRBV2; j_gene: TRBJ1-1; CDR3nt: TGTGCCAGCAGACAGGGAGTGGGCACTGAAGCTTTCTTT; CDR3aa: CASRQGVGTEAFF
abundance: few; d_gene: TRBD1; len: 16; v_gene: TRBV7-9; j_gene: TRBJ2-3; CDR3nt: TGTGCCAGCAGCTCGCTCTGGACAGGGAGCACAGATACGCAGTATTTT; CDR3aa: CASSSLWTGSTDTQYF
abundance: -; d_gene: -; len: 17; v_gene: TRBV4-2; j_gene: TRBJ2-3; CDR3nt: TGTGCCAGCAGCCAAGTAGCCGCTAGGGCTTACACAGATACGCAGTATTTT; CDR3aa: CASSQVAARAYTDTQYF
abundance: -; d_gene: -; len: 14; v_gene: TRBV6-6; j_gene: TRBJ2-5; CDR3nt: TGTGCCAGCAGTTACCCCGGGGGACCAGAGACCCAGTACTTC; CDR3aa: CASSYPGGPETQYF
abundance: -; d_gene: TRBD1; len: 16; v_gene: TRBV19; j_gene: TRBJ1-5; CDR3nt: TGTGCCAGTAGGGCTACAGGGGATTTTGGCAATCAGCCCCAGCATTTT; CDR3aa: CASRATGDFGNQPQHF
abundance: -; d_gene: -; len: 14; v_gene: TRBV28; j_gene: TRBJ2-1; CDR3nt: TGTGCCAGCAGTTTACCGGGACACCAGGGAGAGCAGTTCTTC; CDR3aa: CASSLPGHQGEQFF
abundance: -; d_gene: -; len: 14; v_gene: TRBV11-2; j_gene: TRBJ2-5; CDR3nt: TGTGCCAGCAGCTTAGATCCTCTGCAAGAGACCCAGTACTTC; CDR3aa: CASSLDPLQETQYF
abundance: -; d_gene: -; len: 17; v_gene: TRBV5-1; j_gene: TRBJ2-7; CDR3nt: TGCGCCAGCAGCTCAGGTGTACGGGCGTCGAGCTCCTACGAGCAGTACTTC; CDR3aa: CASSSGVRASSSYEQYF
abundance: -; d_gene: -; len: 12; v_gene: TRBV15; j_gene: TRBJ2-5; CDR3nt: TGTGCCACCAGCAGAGATGCGGGGACCCAGTACTTC; CDR3aa: CATSRDAGTQYF
abundance: -; d_gene: -; len: 11; v_gene: TRBV7-8; j_gene: TRBJ2-1; CDR3nt: TGTGCCAGCAGCCAAGGGAGCGAGCAGTTCTTC; CDR3aa: CASSQGSEQFF
abundance: -; d_gene: -; len: 15; v_gene: TRBV10-3; j_gene: TRBJ1-2; CDR3nt: TGTGCCATCAGTGAGTCCCCGGACGGGACTGGGGGCTACACCTTC; CDR3aa: CAISESPDGTGGYTF
abundance: -; d_gene: TRBD1; len: 15; v_gene: TRBV19; j_gene: TRBJ2-7; CDR3nt: TGTGCCAGTAGTCCACGGGACAGGGGGACCTACGAGCAGTACTTC; CDR3aa: CASSPRDRGTYEQYF
abundance: -; d_gene: -; len: 15; v_gene: TRBV6-5; j_gene: TRBJ2-7; CDR3nt: TGTGCCACCAACTCCCGGGGGAATCCCACCTACGAGCAGTACTTC; CDR3aa: CATNSRGNPTYEQYF
abundance: -; d_gene: -; len: 14; v_gene: TRBV18; j_gene: TRBJ2-2; CDR3nt: TGTGCCAGCTCACCCACCGAATTTTCCGGGGAGCTGTTTTTT; CDR3aa: CASSPTEFSGELFF
abundance: -; d_gene: -; len: 14; v_gene: TRBV30; j_gene: TRBJ2-6; CDR3nt: TGTGCCTGGAGTGGGCAGTGGGAGGCCAACGTCCTGACTTTC; CDR3aa: CAWSGQWEANVLTF
abundance: -; d_gene: TRBD1; len: 14; v_gene: TRBV28; j_gene: TRBJ1-5; CDR3nt: TGTGCCAGCAGCACCCGGACAGGGGGTTTGACCCAGCATTTT; CDR3aa: CASSTRTGGLTQHF
abundance: -; d_gene: -; len: 16; v_gene: TRBV24-1; j_gene: TRBJ1-4; CDR3nt: TGTGCCACCAGTGACCCTCGGGCCGCGGCGGATGAAAAACTGTTTTTT; CDR3aa: CATSDPRAAADEKLFF
abundance: -; d_gene: -; len: 12; v_gene: TRBV7-2; j_gene: TRBJ2-4; CDR3nt: TGTGCCAGCAGCTTAGATGGCAGCTCTCAGTACTTC; CDR3aa: CASSLDGSSQYF
abundance: -; d_gene: -; len: 13; v_gene: TRBV6-5; j_gene: TRBJ1-1; CDR3nt: TGTGCCAGTGGGCCTGACAGAGCAAGTGAAGCTTTCTTT; CDR3aa: CASGPDRASEAFF
abundance: -; d_gene: -; len: 15; v_gene: TRBV5-4; j_gene: TRBJ2-1; CDR3nt: TGTGCCAGCAGCTTAGGGGGGAGCTCCTACAATGAGCAGTTCTTC; CDR3aa: CASSLGGSSYNEQFF
abundance: -; d_gene: -; len: 18; v_gene: TRBV28; j_gene: TRBJ2-6; CDR3nt: TGTGCCAGCAGTTTAGTTCTGCGCGGGATACCTGGGGCCAACGTCCTGACTTTC; CDR3aa: CASSLVLRGIPGANVLTF
abundance: -; d_gene: TRBD2; len: 14; v_gene: TRBV9; j_gene: TRBJ2-1; CDR3nt: TGTGCCAGCAGCGGCGGGGGTGGGGTCTATGAGCAGTTCTTC; CDR3aa: CASSGGGGVYEQFF